This entry lists 11 T cell receptor beta chains sequenced from one sample in a study of resident and recirculating memory T cells in vitiligo. Produced via immunoSEQ multiplex PCR; TCRdb's table is partial and in-frame only. The repertoire holds about 45,000 clones, with around 90% as singletons. The sample comprised blood. The receptor set was obtained from a male donor with vitiligo.

V and J are TRBV13 and TRBJ2-5; weak D call: TRBD2 (6 bases). V lost 6 bases and J lost 5, with 19 bases in between. Germline V CDR1 and CDR2: PRHDT, FYEKMQ (reference sequence). The CDR3 runs to 15 residues. CDR3 loop: CASSNTGDHAETQYF. The CDR3 region has the DNA TGTGCCAGCAGTAACACGGGGGACCACGCGGAGACCCAGTACTTC.

The chain employs TRBV5-4 and TRBJ2-1, with a possible D match to TRBD2 (6 bases). The V gene's germline CDR1 is SGHNT and CDR2 YYREEE (reference sequence). CDR3 length: 14 amino acids. Trimming left V 9 bases short and J 7 bases short, with 20 bases between. The DNA of the CDR3 is TGTGCCACCAACTTGGAGGGTAGGGAGAATGAGCAGTTCTTC. Amino acids: CATNLEGRENEQFF.

This chain joins TRBV18 and TRBJ2-3; D possibly corresponds to TRBD2 (6 bases). Germline V gives CDR1 KGHSH, CDR2 LQKENI. Trimming removed 4 bases from V and 2 bases from J, with 22 bases in between. The CDR3 totals 18 residues. CDR3 amino acids: CASSLGTGSSWVTDTQYF. The DNA of the CDR3 is TGTGCCAGCTCACTAGGGACTGGAAGTTCGTGGGTCACAGATACGCAGTATTTT.

Here the CDR3 reads CASSITSGTDTQYF. Written as DNA, the CDR3 is TGTGCCAGCAGTATCACTAGTGGAACAGATACGCAGTATTTT. V gene TRBV7-2 combines with J gene TRBJ2-3; D is perhaps TRBD2 (5 bases). The germline V gene encodes CDR1 SGHTA and CDR2 FQGNSA. The CDR3 has 14 amino acids. Trimming pared 6 bases from V and 3 bases from J, leaving 13 bases between.

The CDR3 DNA reads as TGTGCCAGCAGCTTAGTCCAGGCTAAAAATGAAAAACTGTTTTTT. It specifies CASSLVQAKNEKLFF. The chain employs TRBV7-2 and TRBJ1-4; D call uncertain. From germline, CDR1 is SGHTA and CDR2 FQGNSA. Trimming cost V 1 base and J 5 bases, with 11 bases left between them. The CDR3 is made up of 15 amino acids.

This clone came up a few times. V is TRBV10-3 and J is TRBJ1-1; possibly TRBD1 for D (6 bases). Germline CDR1 reads ENHRY; CDR2 reads SYGVKD. V lost 5 bases and J 13 bases, leaving 20 bases between the germline ends. The CDR3 spans 13 residues. The CDR3 is CAISSAGTSSSFF. The CDR3 region has the DNA TGTGCCATCAGTTCGGCCGGGACATCAAGTAGTTTCTTT.

This clone was counted a single time. V usage is TRBV11-2 and J usage is TRBJ1-6; TRBD1 is a possible D gene (6 bases). The CDR3 runs 15 residues. The V gene lost 7 bases and the J gene lost 5 bases, with 15 bases spanning the gap. From germline, CDR1 is SGHAT and CDR2 FQNNGV. This CDR3 is CASTPDSPHNSPLHF. CDR3 sequence (DNA): TGTGCCAGCACACCGGACAGTCCACATAATTCACCCCTCCACTTT.

The J gene is TRBJ2-7, the V gene TRBV7-9, with D possibly TRBD2 on 8 matching bases. Germline CDR1 is SEHNR and CDR2 is FQNEAQ (reference sequence). The CDR3 runs to 15 residues. Between the trimmed V and J ends, which lost 4 bases and 2 bases, there was a span of 15 bases. CDR3 bases: TGTGCCAGCAGCTCGGGGGGGACAGCAACCTACGAGCAGTACTTC. Translated, it gives CASSSGGTATYEQYF.

The chain recombines TRBV27 with TRBJ1-2, with 10 bases that match TRBD1. This CDR3 is 14 amino acids long. J was trimmed by 5 bases and V by 6 bases; bases with no gene match: 6. Germline V gives CDR1 MNHEY, CDR2 SMNVEV (reference sequence). The CDR3 sequence: CASREPGQGYGYTF. CDR3 nucleotides: TGTGCCAGCAGGGAACCGGGACAGGGGTATGGCTACACCTTC.

The chain recombines TRBV4-1 with TRBJ1-1; weak D call: TRBD1 (6 bases). V was cut by 4 bases and J by 4 bases, with 19 bases left in between. CDR3 size: 16 residues. The germline V gene encodes CDR1 MGHRA and CDR2 YSYEKL. CDR3: CASSLGGGGGTTEAFF. In DNA, the CDR3 is TGCGCCAGCAGCCTTGGGGGGGGCGGGGGTACCACTGAAGCTTTCTTT.

This rearrangement joins TRBV5-1 to TRBJ1-6; D gene ambiguous. Germline assignment: CDR1 SGHRS and CDR2 YFSETQ. The V end was cut by 7 bases, the J end by 0 bases, with 11 bases between. CDR3 size: 15 residues. CDR3 DNA: TGCGCCAGCCGCCTCGGGAGCTCCTATAATTCACCCCTCCACTTT. Translated, it gives CASRLGSSYNSPLHF.